This TCR beta chain is from a study of blood T cell repertoires in COVID-19. About the study: From T cells, B-cell-depleted T cells, or PBMCs came the material, which was cDNA or gDNA.

The V gene end was trimmed by 3 bases and the J gene end by 6 bases; junction bases not matched to a gene: 8. Germline assignment: CDR1 KGHSH and CDR2 LQKENI. The CDR3 is made up of 16 amino acids. TCRdb keeps only in-frame clones here, not all; method: immunoSEQ multiplex PCR. The sample has 24,000 or so clones, 80% to 90% seen once. The chain recombines TRBV18 with TRBJ1-6; TRBD1 matches at 7 bases. The sample taken for sequencing was peripheral blood. The receptor was isolated from a man in his 70s in a cohort sampled during active COVID-19. CDR3 nucleotides: TGTGCCAGCTCACCCCTCGGGACAGCTATTAATTCACCCCTCCACTTT. It codes for CASSPLGTAINSPLHF.